This entry lists 9 T cell receptor beta chains sequenced from one sample in a study of Graves' ophthalmopathy and Graves' hyperthyroidism (dated by TCRdb to 2016 to 2019). The data were produced on an Illumina HiSeq 2000. TCR beta CDR3 regions were amplified from RNA transcripts for repertoire sequencing. The first round was an RT-PCR using HTBI primers with the Qiagen OneStep RT-PCR kit, and this first round was followed by a second-round multiplex PCR, then size selection and purification. TCRdb reworked the public reads: Q25 trimming with fastp, MiXCR clone assembly, productive beta chains retained. One record per CDR3 amino acid sequence lists the most common genes and DNA. This sample holds about 180,000 distinct CDR3 sequences; roughly 37% were observed only once. The top ten clonotypes cover about 6% of the sample. Sequencing was done on a sample of peripheral blood. These receptor sequences come from a woman in her thirties or forties with Graves' ophthalmopathy. Donor details come from another sample of the same person, matched by shared clones.

In this sample, this clonotype turned up many times. The J gene is TRBJ2-7, the V gene TRBV28, with 7 bases identical to TRBD2. The length of the CDR3 is 14 residues. Germline-derived CDR1 and CDR2 are MDHEN and SYDVKM. J was trimmed by 3 bases and V by 2 bases; bases with no gene match: 4. The CDR3 nucleotides read TGTGCCAGCAGTTTAATTGGGAGGGGCTACGAGCAGTACTTC. Its translation: CASSLIGRGYEQYF.

This clonotype was seen repeatedly, ten times or more. The gene calls are TRBV9 and TRBJ2-5; TRBD2 might be the D (7 bases). V dropped 3 bases and J dropped 5 bases, with 17 bases sitting between them. Germline CDR1 reads SGDLS; CDR2 reads YYNGEE. The length of the CDR3 is 15 residues. This CDR3 is CASSAERGAWETQYF. The CDR3 bases are TGTGCCAGCAGCGCGGAACGGGGGGCCTGGGAGACCCAGTACTTC. Together with reference TRBV9 and TRBJ2-5, the CDR3 gives the full variable domain: DSGVTQTPKHLITATGQRVTLRCSPRSGDLSVYWYQQSLDQGLQFLIQYYNGEERAKGNILERFSAQQFPDLHSELNLSSLELGDSALYFCASSAERGAWETQYFGPGTRLLVL.

There are many counts of this clonotype. J is TRBJ2-5 and V is TRBV12-3 or TRBV12-4; no clear D. Trimming stripped 4 bases from V and 5 bases from J, with 14 bases between. The CDR3 extends over 14 amino acids. The CDR3 sequence is CASSSDPSRETQYF. CDR3 DNA sequence: TGTGCCAGCAGTTCGGACCCTAGTAGGGAGACCCAGTACTTC.

The chain links TRBV6-5 to TRBJ1-2, with 7 bases identical to TRBD1. Trimming at V came to 0 bases and at J to 4 bases, leaving 5 bases not matched to a gene. The CDR3 spans 15 residues. The germline V gene encodes CDR1 MNHEY and CDR2 SVGAGI. The CDR3 DNA sequence: TGTGCCAGCAGTTACTCGACGGGACAGACCTATGGCTACACCTTC. Encoded protein: CASSYSTGQTYGYTF.

This clonotype occurred many times. This chain uses TRBV19 with TRBJ2-4; D assignment may be TRBD1 or TRBD2 (5 bases each). This CDR3 spans 16 amino acids. Germline CDR1 and CDR2: LNHDA and SQIVND (reference sequence). Trimming removed 7 bases at V and 1 base at J, with 17 bases between. The CDR3 DNA follows: TGTGCCAGTAATCCTCAGGGACGTGGCGCCAAAAACATTCAGTACTTC. Its translation is CASNPQGRGAKNIQYF.

V gene TRBV24-1 combines with J gene TRBJ1-1; D is uncertain. Germline V lookup: CDR1 KGHDR, CDR2 SFDVKD. V lost 1 base to trimming and J lost 8 bases, with 10 bases between them. The CDR3 is made up of 13 amino acids. CDR3 region: CATSDLSADEAFF. The CDR3 DNA sequence: TGTGCCACCAGTGATTTAAGCGCAGACGAAGCTTTCTTT.

V and J are TRBV12-3 or TRBV12-4 and TRBJ2-7, with unresolved D. This CDR3 is 15 amino acids long. V was cut by 3 bases and J by 2 bases, with 14 bases left in between. CDR3 sequence (DNA): TGTGCCAGCAGTTTCTCAGGCGGCGAGCCCTACGAGCAGTACTTC. This codes for CASSFSGGEPYEQYF.

There are many counts of this clonotype. The chain couples TRBV2 to TRBJ1-1; D possibly corresponds to TRBD1 (5 bases). This CDR3 spans 13 amino acids. The ends were cut back, 3 bases at V and 6 bases at J, with 11 bases in the middle. Germline V lookup: CDR1 SNHLY, CDR2 FYNNEI. This CDR3 is CASSERRDSEAFF. In DNA form, the CDR3 reads TGTGCCAGCAGTGAGCGGAGGGACTCTGAAGCTTTCTTT.

V usage is TRBV12-3 or TRBV12-4 and J usage is TRBJ1-5; D not resolved. The CDR3 is 14 residues long. V was shortened by 10 bases and J by 0 bases, with 13 bases between the two germline ends. CDR3 region: CATSLDGSNQPQHF. Here the CDR3 DNA reads TGTGCCACCTCCTTGGACGGTAGCAATCAGCCCCAGCATTTT.